The sequence of this TCR beta chain was determined in a study of chemoradiotherapy in HPV16-positive cancers. The germline CDR1 and CDR2 sequences are SNHLY and FYNNEI. Between the trimmed V and J ends, which lost 7 bases and 0 bases, there was a span of 13 bases. The CDR3 loop spans 15 amino acids. This clone appeared once. This table comes from immunoSEQ multiplex PCR, and its TCRdb copy is limited to in-frame clones, with some not included. The table shows roughly 34,000 clones, with 80% occurring only once. The rearrangement links TRBV2 to TRBJ1-5, with a weak D call TRBD1 (5 bases). The receptor was isolated from a human donor with HPV-associated anogenital cancer. This sample comprised blood, obtained from a patient who underwent chemoradiotherapy. The CDR3 sequence is CASKAWGDSNQPQHF. For the CDR3, the DNA is TGTGCCAGCAAAGCTTGGGGGGATAGCAATCAGCCCCAGCATTTT.